This record looks at one TCR beta chain sequence and its context. What it recognizes is unknown. TCRdb's copy holds only in-frame clones and misses some; the assay was immunoSEQ multiplex PCR. The table lists some 99,000 clones, roughly 90% of them singletons. This record comes from a study of identifying expanded T cells in peripheral blood. The study's findings and limits: Differentially abundant clones: roughly 1.2 between replicates, about 16 at around 15 days, under 25 at four.

In germline, CDR1 is SQVTM, CDR2 ANQGSEA. This CDR3 is 13 amino acids long. Trimming removed 6 bases from V and 4 bases from J; junction bases left unmatched: 5. No infections or other immune events were documented during collection. This chain joins TRBV29-1 and TRBJ2-1; TRBD1 agrees at 8 bases. This clonotype originated in a person aged 18 to 70 in good health. The sequencing sample was made of blood. The CDR3 DNA reads TGCAGCGTGACCGGGACAGGATACAATGAGCAGTTCTTC. Translated: CSVTGTGYNEQFF.